This T cell receptor (beta chain) was recorded in a study of T cell repertoires in cytomegalovirus infection. Study details: Indications came from public TCR beta signatures; they pointed to CMV infection and to a matching HLA type. Study-wide points: Carriage of CMV together with the relevant HLA was identifiable through cumulative public TCR beta family frequency. Dominating the ex vivo response were HLA-C-restricted CMV-specific TCR beta clonotypes.

This clonotype was seen many times. Its matching antigen is unknown. V lost 1 base to trimming and J lost 2 bases, with 14 bases between them. This CDR3 has 16 amino acids. The V gene's germline CDR1 is SGHTA and CDR2 FQGTGA. TCRdb ran MiXCR on the reads and lists one entry per CDR3 protein. This table has around 320,000 distinct CDR3 sequences, 9.5% appearing once. The chain has TRBV7-3 and TRBJ2-5, with no clear D. The receptor comes from a human donor in good health (CMV status not recorded). Some clones in this sample may be carry-over from other donors' samples. Sequenced sample: PBMCs. The chain's CDR3 is CASSLKGGTQQETQYF. Written as DNA, the CDR3 is TGTGCCAGCAGCTTAAAAGGCGGAACCCAACAAGAGACCCAGTACTTC.